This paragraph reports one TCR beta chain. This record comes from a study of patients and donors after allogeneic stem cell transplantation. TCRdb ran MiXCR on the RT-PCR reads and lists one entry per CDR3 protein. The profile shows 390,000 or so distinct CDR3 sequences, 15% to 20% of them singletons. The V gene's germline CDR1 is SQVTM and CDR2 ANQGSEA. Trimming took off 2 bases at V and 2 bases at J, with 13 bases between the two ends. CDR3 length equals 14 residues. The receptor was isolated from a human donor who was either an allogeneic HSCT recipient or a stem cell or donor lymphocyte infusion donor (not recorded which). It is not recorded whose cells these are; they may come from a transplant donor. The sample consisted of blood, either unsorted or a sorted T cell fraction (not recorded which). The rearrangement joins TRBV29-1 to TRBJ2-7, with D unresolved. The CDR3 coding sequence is TGCAGCGTTGAACTGACGACGGTCGCCTACGAGCAGTACTTC. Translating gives CSVELTTVAYEQYF.